The rows below give T cell receptor beta chains drawn from one sample of a study of T cell responses to AZD1222 COVID-19 vaccine. Libraries were prepared by immunoSEQ multiplex PCR; TCRdb keeps only in-frame clonotypes and omits some of them. The sample lists around 150,000 clones, just over 90% occurring once. Source: peripheral blood, taken on day 0 of MenACWY control vaccination. Source of these receptors: an adult in good health. CDR3s include the opening cysteine and the closing phenylalanine or tryptophan. D genes are given only for firm matches.

CDR3 protein,CDR3 DNA,J gene,D gene,V gene
CASSSRLAGYNEQFF,TGCGCCAGCAGCTCCAGGCTAGCGGGCTACAATGAGCAGTTCTTC,TRBJ2-1,TRBD2,TRBV5-1
CASSPPGTGREKLFF,TGTGCCAGCAGTCCTCCGGGGACAGGGAGGGAAAAACTGTTTTTT,TRBJ1-4,TRBD1,TRBV28
CASSPWSTDEQFF,TGTGCCAGCAGCCCCTGGAGTACGGATGAGCAGTTCTTC,TRBJ2-1,.,TRBV11-2
CASTILRDRFNSPLHF,TGTGCCAGCACAATACTACGGGACAGATTTAATTCACCCCTCCACTTT,TRBJ1-6,TRBD1,TRBV27
CASSEQGPLRGELFF,TGCGCCAGCAGTGAGCAGGGGCCCCTGAGAGGGGAGCTGTTTTTT,TRBJ2-2,.,TRBV10-2
CAWSIWGLDTEAFF,TGTGCCTGGAGTATCTGGGGGCTAGACACTGAAGCTTTCTTT,TRBJ1-1,.,TRBV30
CARRDRERNNEQFF,TGTGCCAGACGGGACAGGGAACGAAACAATGAGCAGTTCTTC,TRBJ2-1,TRBD1,TRBV19
CASSLRRGNTEAFF,TGTGCCAGCAGCTTAAGACGGGGGAACACTGAAGCTTTCTTT,TRBJ1-1,.,TRBV5-6
CAWSVGQGSNYGYTF,TGTGCCTGGAGTGTGGGACAGGGGTCCAACTATGGCTACACCTTC,TRBJ1-2,TRBD1,TRBV30
CASSIRGATGHGYTF,TGTGCCAGTAGTATCCGTGGAGCAACAGGGCATGGCTACACCTTC,TRBJ1-2,.,TRBV19
CASSYPGQGYNEQFF,TGTGCCAGCAGTTACCCGGGACAGGGGTACAATGAGCAGTTCTTC,TRBJ2-1,TRBD1,TRBV6-5
CASSRLGRSGANVLTF,TGTGCCAGCAGCCGACTCGGGCGATCCGGGGCCAACGTCCTGACTTTC,TRBJ2-6,.,TRBV11-2
CASSLDRNTEAFF,TGTGCCAGCAGCTTAGATAGGAACACTGAAGCTTTCTTT,TRBJ1-1,.,TRBV7-9
CASSWFAGTTAEAFF,TGCGCCAGCAGCTGGTTCGCTGGGACAACGGCTGAAGCTTTCTTT,TRBJ1-1,.,TRBV5-1
CASSYEANVLTF,TGTGCCAGCAGTTACGAGGCCAACGTCCTGACTTTC,TRBJ2-6,.,TRBV6-5
CASSFGRTYEQYF,TGTGCCAGCAGTTTTGGTAGAACCTACGAGCAGTACTTC,TRBJ2-7,.,TRBV27
CAWSVLTGTRQTYEQYF,TGTGCCTGGAGTGTACTGACAGGGACAAGGCAAACCTACGAGCAGTACTTC,TRBJ2-7,TRBD1,TRBV30
CASRRGGSNTGELFF,TGTGCCAGCAGGAGGGGTGGTAGTAACACCGGGGAGCTGTTTTTT,TRBJ2-2,.,TRBV28
CAISENRREKYNEQFF,TGTGCCATCAGTGAGAATCGGCGGGAGAAATACAATGAGCAGTTCTTC,TRBJ2-1,TRBD2,TRBV10-3
CASLAGGQRGYTF,TGTGCCAGTTTAGCAGGGGGTCAGCGTGGCTACACCTTC,TRBJ1-2,TRBD1,TRBV2
CAISDNTGGSYEQYF,TGTGCCATCAGTGACAACACAGGGGGATCCTACGAGCAGTACTTC,TRBJ2-7,TRBD1,TRBV10-3
CASRGTGFYGYTF,TGTGCCAGCAGGGGGACAGGGTTCTATGGCTACACCTTC,TRBJ1-2,TRBD1,TRBV12-3/TRBV12-4
CASRPRAGNTGELFF,TGTGCCAGCAGACCAAGGGCAGGGAACACCGGGGAGCTGTTTTTT,TRBJ2-2,.,TRBV28
CASSLEEGYQATNEKLFF,TGCGCCAGCAGCTTGGAGGAGGGGTACCAGGCAACTAATGAAAAACTGTTTTTT,TRBJ1-4,.,TRBV5-1
CASTIEGARLYGYTF,TGTGCCAGCACTATTGAGGGGGCGCGACTCTATGGCTACACCTTC,TRBJ1-2,TRBD1,TRBV6-5
CASRGFYNEQFF,TGTGCCTCTCGGGGGTTTTACAATGAGCAGTTCTTC,TRBJ2-1,.,TRBV27
CAWSLAGGRDEQYF,TGTGCCTGGAGCCTAGCGGGAGGGAGGGACGAGCAGTACTTC,TRBJ2-7,TRBD2,TRBV30
CASGPFAKNIQYF,TGTGCCAGCGGCCCCTTTGCCAAAAACATTCAGTACTTC,TRBJ2-4,.,TRBV5-8